This passage covers 6 T cell receptor beta chains from one sample sequenced in a study of Ad26.COV2.S vaccination and SARS-CoV-2 variants (dated by TCRdb to the early 2020s). The treatment or condition label, as the study defines it: around 19 received Ad26.COV2.S at low or high dose, single or two shots; about 5 received placebo; per-sample allocation not given. For vaccine and placebo recipients, repertoires were sequenced using samples collected on day 63 after the first injection. The method behind the library was the immunoSEQ multiplex PCR assay. TCRdb mirrors the immuneACCESS table, restricted to in-frame sequences. Some clones are absent from its copies; in checked studies, under half trace to an unresolved V gene, and the reason for the others is unknown. This sample holds roughly 700,000 clones; roughly 90% were observed only once. Jointly, the top ten make up approximately 1.5% of the sample.

Sequencing used peripheral blood, obtained in a trial of Ad26.COV2.S vaccine versus placebo. These receptor sequences come from a person aged 18-60 years who received the Ad26.COV2.S COVID-19 vaccine or a placebo.

This clone was recorded only once. The chain couples TRBV6-6 to TRBJ1-1; perhaps TRBD1 as D (6 bases). The CDR3 loop spans 20 amino acids. The germline V gene encodes CDR1 MNHNY and CDR2 SVGAGI (reference sequence). The V end was cut by 5 bases, the J end by 1 base, with 29 bases between. DNA for the CDR3: TGTGCCAGCAGTCCCTGGACAGTCCGGGGGAGGAGAAGCTCGAACACTGAAGCTTTCTTT. Protein sequence: CASSPWTVRGRRSSNTEAFF.

This chain joins TRBV7-6 and TRBJ2-3, with TRBD1 identical over 9 bases. The CDR3 consists of 15 residues. The germline V gene has CDR1 SGHVS and CDR2 FNYEAQ. V trimming: 1 base; J trimming: 5 bases; junction bases outside the gene matches: 4. Here the CDR3 DNA reads TGTGCCAGCAGCTTAGAGGGACAGGGAGGAGATACGCAGTATTTT. Encoded protein: CASSLEGQGGDTQYF. Full variable domain (rest looked up from reference TRBV7-6 and TRBJ2-3): GAGVSQSPRYKVTKRGQDVALRCDPISGHVSLYWYRQALGQGPEFLTYFNYEAQQDKSGLPNDRFSAERPEGSISTLTIQRTEQRDSAMYRCASSLEGQGGDTQYFGPGTRLTVL.

This sequence joins TRBV6-6 and TRBJ2-7; TRBD1 matches at 10 bases. The ends lost 2 bases at V and 7 bases at J; junction bases unmatched: 8. Germline V gene lookup returns CDR1 MNHNY and CDR2 SVGAGI (reference sequence). The length of the CDR3 is 15 residues. The DNA for the CDR3 is TGTGCCAGCAGTTACCCCAGGGACAGGGGTCGAGAGCAGTACTTC. It encodes CASSYPRDRGREQYF.

The V and J genes are TRBV12-5 and TRBJ2-5, with 10 bases matching TRBD2. The CDR3 is 15 amino acids. The germline V gene has CDR1 LGHNT and CDR2 FRNRAP. V lost 6 bases to trimming and J lost 1 base; unmatched junction nucleotides: 5. The CDR3 region is CASGPGLAVQETQYF. The CDR3 DNA follows: TGTGCTAGTGGCCCCGGACTAGCGGTCCAAGAGACCCAGTACTTC. Looking up the rest from reference TRBV12-5 and TRBJ2-5 gives the full variable domain: DARVTQTPRHKVTEMGQEVTMRCQPILGHNTVFWYRQTMMQGLELLAYFRNRAPLDDSGMPKDRFSAEMPDATLATLKIQPSEPRDSAVYFCASGPGLAVQETQYFGPGTRLLVL.

The chain has TRBV11-2 and TRBJ1-1, with D unclear. This CDR3 has 14 amino acids. The ends were cut back, 3 bases at V and 4 bases at J, with 12 bases in the middle. CDR1 is SGHAT and CDR2 is FQNNGV in the germline V gene. CDR3 nucleotides: TGTGCCAGCAGCTTTCGAACCCGGGGCACTGAAGCTTTCTTT. Protein product: CASSFRTRGTEAFF.

This chain uses TRBV4-2 with TRBJ2-7; 13 nucleotides match TRBD2. The CDR3 covers 14 residues. Germline lookup yields CDR1 LGHNA and CDR2 YNFKEQ. Trimming at V came to 4 bases and at J to 6 bases, leaving 3 bases not matched to a gene. In DNA, the CDR3 is TGTGCCAGCAGCCGGACTAGCGGGAGCGCCGAGCAGTACTTC. It yields the protein CASSRTSGSAEQYF.